This entry is about one TCR beta chain. The CDR3 runs to 14 residues. CDR1 and CDR2 from the germline V gene are SGHVS and FQNEAQ. This sample was included in a study of monozygotic twins with inflammatory bowel disease. TCRdb reprocessed the 5' RACE reads, with one entry per CDR3 protein and no DNA. The sample totals about 440,000 distinct CDR3 sequences. The receptor was derived from a human donor with ulcerative colitis or Crohn's disease, or a healthy co-twin of an affected twin (not recorded which). The rearrangement links TRBV7-8 to TRBJ1-4. Sequenced material: blood. The CDR3 is CASSPTQGYEKLFF.